The 3 T cell receptor beta chains in this list originate from one sample, sequenced in a study of T-cell memory formation after mild COVID-19. Each CDR3 protein gets one entry after TCRdb re-called the 5' RACE reads with MiXCR. The sample yields roughly 240,000 distinct CDR3 sequences, 15% to 20% seen once. Input material: PBMCs or a T cell subset sorted from them (not recorded which). All receptors come from a man aged 18 to 29 who had mild COVID-19 (a few samples of this study predate the infection). Cell type and time point are not known.

This clonotype was seen repeatedly, ten times or more. V is TRBV6-5 and J is TRBJ1-2, with D possibly TRBD1 on 6 matching bases. The germline V and J ends were trimmed by 5 bases and 4 bases, with 14 bases remaining between them. The CDR3 is 14 amino acids. From germline, CDR1 is MNHEY and CDR2 SVGAGI. In DNA, the CDR3 is TGTGCCAGCAGTACCCGGGCAGGGGTCTATGGCTACACCTTC. Translation: CASSTRAGVYGYTF.

This clonotype was counted only a few times. The chain recombines TRBV7-2 with TRBJ1-4, with D maybe TRBD1 (6 bases). The CDR3 extends over 15 amino acids. Germline loops: CDR1 SGHTA, CDR2 FQGNSA. V dropped 1 base and J dropped 3 bases, with 9 bases sitting between them. The DNA of the CDR3 is TGTGCCAGCAGCTTAGTGGGGGCATCTAATGAAAAACTGTTTTTT. Residues: CASSLVGASNEKLFF.

This clonotype was picked up a small number of times. The genes are TRBV7-9 and TRBJ2-2; D unresolved. This CDR3 is built from 12 residues. V was shortened by 6 bases and J by 4 bases, with 6 bases between the two germline ends. Germline CDR1 SEHNR, CDR2 FQNEAQ (reference sequence). The CDR3 coding sequence is TGTGCCAGCAGTACGTCCACCGGGGAGCTGTTTTTT. It specifies CASSTSTGELFF. The full variable domain, in which reference TRBV7-9 and TRBJ2-2 provide the parts outside the CDR3, is DTGVSQNPRHKITKRGQNVTFRCDPISEHNRLYWYRQTLGQGPEFLTYFQNEAQLEKSRLLSDRFSAERPKGSFSTLEIQRTEQGDSAMYLCASSTSTGELFFGEGSRLTVL.